There are many counts of the clone carrying this T cell receptor (beta chain). No antigen is known for it. Stable Graves' hyperthyroidism denoted no ophthalmopathy progression over 18 months. Diagnosis of hyperthyroidism was new in patients aged 18 to 65, and its duration was under 2 months. PBMCs were derived from around 10 ml fresh peripheral blood. These data are taken from a study of T cells in Graves' hyperthyroidism and ophthalmopathy. Findings and caveats of the study: The model forecast ophthalmopathy, anticipating it by a median around 6.5 months before onset.

The germline CDR1 and CDR2 sequences are SGHTA and FQGNSA. This CDR3 has 13 amino acids. V lost 4 bases, J lost 6 bases, and 12 bases lay in between. Amplified regions were TCR beta CDR3 sequences from RNA transcripts. The TCR CDR3 was amplified in a first-round RT-PCR using the HTBI primer set. TCRdb independently ran MiXCR on the multiplex PCR reads; one entry per CDR3 protein. The sample lists around 300,000 distinct CDR3 sequences, around 15% occurring once. Sequencing was carried out using blood. The sequence was obtained from a woman aged 40 to 50 with Graves' hyperthyroidism. V is TRBV7-2 and J is TRBJ1-1; possible D gene TRBD1, 5 bases. The CDR3 loop reads CASSSQGWAEAFF. The CDR3 DNA sequence: TGTGCCAGCAGCTCCCAGGGCTGGGCTGAAGCTTTCTTT.